The present T cell receptor beta chain was sequenced within a study of CD8+CD57+ T cells in acquired aplastic anemia. For CDR3 and TCR beta VDJ profiling, genomic DNA was the template used. Via MiXCR, TCRdb re-called the reads, giving one row per CDR3 protein. Seen here are 450,000 to 600,000 distinct CDR3 sequences, more than 25% observed once, and the top ten hold around 0.82%. V gave up 4 bases and J gave up 5 bases; unmatched junction bases: 7. This CDR3 is 13 amino acids long. Germline values: CDR1 SQVTM, CDR2 ANQGSEA. There are many counts of this clonotype. For sequencing, patients were chosen who had shown expansion of CD8+CD57+ cells by flow cytometry.

V gene TRBV29-1 combines with J gene TRBJ2-7, with TRBD1 identical over 8 bases. Sequenced: sorted CD4+, CD8+, or CD8+CD57+ T cells (not recorded which) from PBMCs. The sequence was obtained from a human donor with aplastic anemia. The CDR3 DNA follows: TGCAGCGTTGCCCGGACAGGGTTTAACGAGCAGTACTTC. It specifies CSVARTGFNEQYF.